This TCR beta chain comes out of a study of cytomegalovirus exposure and HLA in healthy donors. Findings and caveats of the study: The study carried out a later analysis of TCR beta sequences. It associated under 20,000 of them with specific HLA alleles at a false discovery rate of 0.05. The CMV antigen specificity of a few CMV-associated chains was confirmed through in vitro analysis.

In the PCR, 60 Vbeta and 13 Jbeta primers were used. Profiling relied on immunoSEQ multiplex PCR, and the TCRdb table lists in-frame clones only, not all of them. Among fewer than 250,000 clones listed, more than 75% were seen once. Germline V gene lookup returns CDR1 MDHEN and CDR2 SYDVKM. CDR3 size: 13 residues. Trimming took 11 bases from V and 4 from J, leaving 17 bases between them. Concerning this clone itself: Its antigen is still unknown.

This TCR derives from a man in his forties in good health and CMV-seropositive. The sequenced sample was PBMCs. The rearrangement joins TRBV28 to TRBJ1-2; the D is unclear. CDR3 nucleotide sequence: TGTGCCGTTTTCGGAAAGCGCTTCTATGGCTACACCTTC. Translated: CAVFGKRFYGYTF.